Listed here are 17 T cell receptor beta chains from one sample, sequenced in a study of OX40 agonist ivuxolimab in advanced cancers. The data were produced by immunoSEQ multiplex PCR, yet TCRdb's version contains in-frame clones alone and is incomplete. Of 60,000 to 65,000 clones listed, 80% to 95% are singletons. The specimen comprised CD4+ or CD8+ T cells sorted from blood, sampled in a trial of the OX40 agonist ivuxolimab. These receptors were collected from an adult with an advanced solid tumor such as melanoma, head and neck, liver or kidney cancer.

The genes are TRBV7-2 and TRBJ2-7, with D possibly being TRBD2 (6 bases). V gave up 4 bases and J gave up 2 bases, with 15 bases separating them. This CDR3 is 15 amino acids long. Per germline, CDR1 SGHTA and CDR2 FQGNSA. In DNA, the CDR3 is TGTGCCAGCAGCTCGCGGCGGGATTTTCCCTACGAGCAGTACTTC. This sequence encodes CASSSRRDFPYEQYF.

The V and J genes are TRBV27 and TRBJ2-1; 7 bases map to TRBD2. This CDR3 contains 21 residues. CDR1 and CDR2 (germline): MNHEY, SMNVEV (reference sequence). J was trimmed by 0 bases and V by 5 bases; bases with no gene match: 22. For the CDR3, the DNA is TGTGCCAGCAGTCCCCCAGATTCAGGGCGGGAGCGGTACCTCTCCTACAATGAGCAGTTCTTC. Translated: CASSPPDSGRERYLSYNEQFF.

This clone was recorded a few times. This rearrangement joins TRBV7-3 to TRBJ2-1, with 12 bases identical to TRBD2. CDR3 length: 15 residues. Losses at the gene ends were 4 bases for V and 6 bases for J; bases not matched to a gene: 4. Germline V lookup: CDR1 SGHTA, CDR2 FQGTGA. The CDR3 DNA sequence: TGTGCCAGCAGCTCCCCGGGACTAGCGGGCAATGAGCAGTTCTTC. Encoded protein: CASSSPGLAGNEQFF. Based on the CDR3 plus reference TRBV7-3 and TRBJ2-1, the full variable domain is GAGVSQTPSNKVTEKGKYVELRCDPISGHTALYWYRQSLGQGPEFLIYFQGTGAADDSGLPNDRFFAVRPEGSVSTLKIQRTERGDSAVYLCASSSPGLAGNEQFFGPGTRLTVL.

Within the sample, this clone is medium-sized (0.01 to 0.1%). The chain carries TRBV4-1 and TRBJ2-5; 7 bases agree with TRBD2. After removal of 2 bases from V and 4 bases from J, the junction contained 7 bases not matched to a gene. The CDR3 length is 15 residues. Germline V gene sequence: CDR1 MGHRA, CDR2 YSYEKL. The CDR3 here is CASSQSGTIGETQYF. The CDR3 coding sequence is TGCGCCAGCAGCCAATCCGGGACTATAGGAGAGACCCAGTACTTC.

The chain couples TRBV30 to TRBJ2-4, with 7 positions matching TRBD2. CDR3 length: 13 residues. Germline V gene lookup returns CDR1 GTSNPN and CDR2 SVGIG (reference sequence). The trim removed 1 base at V and 7 bases at J, leaving 4 bases unmatched. The CDR3 bases are TGTGCCTGGAGTGGCTACGGGGGGAACATTCAGTACTTC. Translation gives CAWSGYGGNIQYF.

J is TRBJ2-5 and V is TRBV11-3; maybe TRBD2 (6 bases). CDR1 is SGHNT and CDR2 is YENEEA in the germline V gene. Deletions cut 7 bases from V and 4 bases from J, with 19 bases between. The CDR3 is 15 amino acids. DNA for the CDR3: TGTGCCAGCATCAACAGGAGGGCGAGGGGAGAGACCCAGTACTTC. Encoded protein: CASINRRARGETQYF.

V is TRBV7-6 and J is TRBJ2-7; D perhaps matches TRBD2 (6 bases). Germline V gives CDR1 SGHVS, CDR2 FNYEAQ. V was cut by 0 bases and J by 0 bases, with 9 bases left in between. The CDR3 is 15 residues long. This chain's CDR3 is CASSLAGDFSYEQYF. CDR3 DNA sequence: TGTGCCAGCAGCTTAGCGGGGGACTTCTCCTACGAGCAGTACTTC.

This chain connects TRBV10-3 to TRBJ2-7; weak D call: TRBD1 (5 bases). This CDR3 spans 13 amino acids. Trimming took off 4 bases at V and 0 bases at J, with 7 bases between the two ends. From germline, CDR1 is ENHRY and CDR2 SYGVKD. CDR3: CAISGGSSYEQYF. Here the CDR3 DNA reads TGTGCCATCAGTGGGGGCAGCTCCTACGAGCAGTACTTC.

The V call is TRBV18, the J call TRBJ1-6, with a tentative D call TRBD1 (5 bases). In germline, CDR1 is KGHSH, CDR2 LQKENI. Trimming stripped 3 bases from V and 8 bases from J, with 14 bases between. The CDR3 sequence is 15 residues long. CDR3 in DNA: TGTGCCAGCTCACCGGGAGGGGCCCCTGATTCACCCCTCCACTTT. Translation: CASSPGGAPDSPLHF.

This sequence joins TRBV6-5 and TRBJ1-3; 7 positions match TRBD1. This CDR3 has 16 residues. CDR1 is MNHEY and CDR2 is SVGAGI in the germline V gene. With 2 bases clipped from V and 4 bases from J, the junction kept 8 bases outside the gene matches. CDR3 loop: CASSYTFPGGGNTIYF. The DNA of the CDR3 is TGTGCCAGCAGTTACACCTTTCCAGGGGGAGGAAACACCATATATTTT.

J is TRBJ1-5 and V is TRBV11-3, with D hard to call. Germline lookup yields CDR1 SGHNT and CDR2 YENEEA. The length of the CDR3 is 13 residues. V gave up 3 bases and J gave up 5 bases, with 8 bases separating them. CDR3 DNA: TGTGCCAGCAGCTTTGGGGAGGATCAGCCCCAGCATTTT. This codes for CASSFGEDQPQHF.

V and J are TRBV9 and TRBJ2-6; D might be TRBD2 (5 bases). Germline assignment: CDR1 SGDLS and CDR2 YYNGEE. The V end was cut by 0 bases, the J end by 2 bases, with 12 bases between. CDR3 length: 17 residues. CDR3 coding DNA: TGTGCCAGCAGCGTAGACGTTGCGGGCGCTGGGGCCAACGTCCTGACTTTC. Amino acid sequence: CASSVDVAGAGANVLTF.

V and J are TRBV5-6 and TRBJ2-5; D is uncertain. Germline V gene lookup returns CDR1 SGHDT and CDR2 YYEEEE. V was pared by 2 bases and J by 5 bases, with 13 bases between. The CDR3 contains 14 residues. The CDR3 loop reads CASSLGRARETQYF. The CDR3 bases are TGTGCCAGCAGCTTAGGTAGGGCGCGGGAGACCCAGTACTTC.

The rearrangement joins TRBV7-8 to TRBJ2-2; perhaps TRBD1 as D (5 bases). CDR1 SGHVS and CDR2 FQNEAQ come from the germline V gene. The V gene lost 3 bases and the J gene lost 6 bases, with 11 bases spanning the gap. This CDR3 region has 14 residues. The CDR3 is CASSFAGSAGELFF. In nucleotides, the CDR3 is TGTGCCAGCAGCTTTGCAGGGTCGGCCGGGGAGCTGTTTTTT.

V usage is TRBV15 and J usage is TRBJ2-7; 9 bases agree with TRBD2. The V gene end was trimmed by 0 bases and the J gene end by 6 bases; junction bases not matched to a gene: 15. Per the germline V gene, CDR1 is LNHNV and CDR2 is YYDKDF (reference sequence). This CDR3 is 18 amino acids long. The CDR3: CATSRERGGRLAGIEQYF. The DNA for the CDR3 is TGTGCCACCAGCAGAGAGAGAGGGGGTCGGCTAGCGGGAATCGAGCAGTACTTC.

The V call is TRBV19, the J call TRBJ2-1; 7 nucleotides line up with TRBD2. Unmatched junction bases numbered 4, after V lost 5 bases and J lost 0 bases. The germline CDR1 and CDR2 sequences are LNHDA and SQIVND (reference sequence). The CDR3 totals 15 residues. The chain's CDR3 is CASSATGGSYNEQFF. The CDR3, as DNA: TGTGCCAGTAGTGCCACGGGAGGCTCCTACAATGAGCAGTTCTTC.

This chain uses TRBV6-6 with TRBJ2-7, with 8 bases lining up with TRBD1. CDR1 MNHNY and CDR2 SVGAGI come from the germline V gene (reference sequence). V was pared by 9 bases and J by 2 bases, with 6 bases of the junction left unmatched. The CDR3 has 13 amino acids. CDR3 bases: TGTGCCAGGGAATGGACAGGGACCTACGAGCAGTACTTC. Translation gives CAREWTGTYEQYF.